The source of this T cell receptor beta chain is a study of blood T cell repertoires in COVID-19. Study in general: PBMCs, B-cell-depleted T cells, or T cells provided the cDNA or gDNA that made up the material.

Authors' methods: Amplification with reference gene primers provided the estimates of nucleated cell counts. Clones were read by immunoSEQ multiplex PCR, and TCRdb kept only the in-frame ones, dropping some. That table gives V, J and clone size, and the DNA gave D and trimming. The sample includes fewer than 60,000 clones, about 90% of them seen just once. In germline, CDR1 is SGHRS, CDR2 YFSETQ. The CDR3 has 13 amino acids. Trimming stripped 7 bases from V and 0 bases from J, with 10 bases between. The chain links TRBV5-1 to TRBJ1-1; D gene uncertain. What was sequenced was peripheral blood. This clonotype was obtained from a human donor with acute or convalescent COVID-19. The donor label of this sample is uncertain. CDR3 coding DNA: TGCGCCAGCTGCGGCTTCATGAACACTGAAGCTTTCTTT. Amino acids: CASCGFMNTEAFF.